The clone carrying this T cell receptor beta chain was picked up a small number of times. What it recognizes is unknown. Trimming shortened V by 4 bases and J by 7 bases, and 10 bases separated the two germline ends. CDR1 is MDHEN and CDR2 is SYDVKM in the germline V gene. The CDR3 length is 13 residues. The PCR had 60 Vbeta and 13 Jbeta primers. Profiled with immunoSEQ multiplex PCR; TCRdb holds only in-frame clones, not every one. The sample shows about 160,000 clones, 71% of them seen only once. This record belongs to a study of cytomegalovirus exposure and HLA in healthy donors. The overall study: Earlier work reported 95 million to 130 million unique TCR beta sequences from about 200 million T cells.

General study points: It was 150 to 200 TCR beta chains that were listed as cytomegalovirus-associated. A later analysis by the authors found several of the most significant clusters apparently linked to common viral pathogens. Many donors shared some public TCRs, even though most TCR sequences were rare.

This receptor was taken from a woman aged 30 to 39 in good health and CMV-seronegative. What was sequenced was PBMCs. The chain couples TRBV28 to TRBJ2-2; perhaps TRBD2 as D (6 bases). The CDR3 DNA is TGTGCCAGCAGTTGGAGGGCAGTCGGGGAGCTGTTTTTT. This codes for CASSWRAVGELFF.